This T cell receptor (beta chain) originates from a study of blood T cell repertoires in COVID-19. Using immunoSEQ multiplex PCR, the repertoire was profiled, and TCRdb retains in-frame clones only, with some absent. The sample yields around 150,000 clones, 80% to 90% seen once. This sequence was found in a man aged 55 to 70 with active or convalescent COVID-19. Specimen: peripheral blood.

The CDR3 nucleotides read TGTGCCAGCAGCCAATTCGGGGGGCTCGGGGAGACCCAGTACTTC. Residues: CASSQFGGLGETQYF. The chain joins TRBV14 to TRBJ2-5, with D possibly matching TRBD2 (7 bases). Trimming stripped 2 bases from V and 5 bases from J, with 15 bases between. This CDR3 contains 15 residues. Germline V gives CDR1 SGHDN, CDR2 FVKESK.